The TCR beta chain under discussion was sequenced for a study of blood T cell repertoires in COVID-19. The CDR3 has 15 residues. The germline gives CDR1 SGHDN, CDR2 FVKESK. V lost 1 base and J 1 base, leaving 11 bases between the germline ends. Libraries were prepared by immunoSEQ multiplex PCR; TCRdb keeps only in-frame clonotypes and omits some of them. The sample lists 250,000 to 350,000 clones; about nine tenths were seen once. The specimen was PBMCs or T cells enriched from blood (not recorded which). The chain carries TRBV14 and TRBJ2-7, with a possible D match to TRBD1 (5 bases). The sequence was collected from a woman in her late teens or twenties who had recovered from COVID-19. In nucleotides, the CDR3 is TGTGCCAGCAGCCAAGGCGGACATCTTTCCTACGAGCAGTACTTC. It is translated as CASSQGGHLSYEQYF.